The 10 T cell receptor beta chains reported below all come from one sample, sequenced in a study of cytomegalovirus exposure and HLA in healthy donors. 13 Jbeta primers and 60 Vbeta primers were used for the PCR. Assay: immunoSEQ multiplex PCR; the TCRdb copy retains only in-frame clones and omits some. Of approximately 200,000 clones listed, 82% were seen once; the top ten hold roughly 0.1%. Sequenced sample: PBMCs. Receptors were obtained from a boy aged 2-9 years in good health and CMV-seronegative.

This clone was counted between two and nine times. The V gene is TRBV10-1, the J gene TRBJ2-5, with 8 bases aligning to TRBD1. Trimming cost V 6 bases and J 5 bases; bases outside gene matches: 11. The CDR3 is 15 residues long. Per germline, CDR1 WNHNN and CDR2 SYGVQD (reference sequence). The CDR3 nucleotides are TGCGCCAGCAGCTTCCTCAGGGGGCGAGGGGAGACCCAGTACTTC. It is translated as CASSFLRGRGETQYF.

The chain combines TRBV7-6 with TRBJ2-1, with 9 positions matching TRBD1. V was clipped by 0 bases and J by 7 bases; unmatched bases: 13. CDR1 SGHVS and CDR2 FNYEAQ come from the germline V gene. The CDR3 loop spans 18 amino acids. CDR3 nucleotide sequence: TGTGCCAGCAGCTTAGCGCGGGGGACAGGGCGAGGTAATAATGAGCAGTTCTTC. It specifies CASSLARGTGRGNNEQFF.

The chain links TRBV27 to TRBJ2-7; D remains unclear. Trimming shortened V by 7 bases and J by 6 bases, and 10 bases separated the two germline ends. The germline V gene has CDR1 MNHEY and CDR2 SMNVEV (reference sequence). The CDR3 totals 11 residues. CDR3 nucleotide sequence: TGTGCCAGCACCCCCTGTTCCGAGCAGTACTTC. It translates to CASTPCSEQYF.

Of note for this clone: The same CDR3 arises from other DNA sequences in this sample as well. The chain links TRBV6-5 to TRBJ1-1, with a possible D match to TRBD1 (5 bases). The length of the CDR3 is 13 residues. Trimming took off 0 bases at V and 4 bases at J, with 6 bases between the two ends. Germline values: CDR1 MNHEY, CDR2 SVGAGI. CDR3 in DNA: TGTGCCAGCAGTTACTCGGGGGGCACTGAAGCTTTCTTT. Protein: CASSYSGGTEAFF.

V usage is TRBV7-2 and J usage is TRBJ2-1, with a possible D match to TRBD2 (5 bases). Trimming cost V 0 bases and J 4 bases, with 7 bases left between them. The CDR3 totals 14 residues. Germline CDR1 and CDR2: SGHTA and FQGNSA. The CDR3 bases are TGTGCCAGCAGCTTAGCGAGGGAATACAATGAGCAGTTCTTC. Amino acid sequence: CASSLAREYNEQFF.

The J gene is TRBJ2-3, the V gene TRBV6-5, with 10 bases matching TRBD1. Germline CDR1 and CDR2: MNHEY and SVGAGI. The CDR3 contains 15 residues. J was trimmed by 9 bases and V by 4 bases; bases with no gene match: 10. This CDR3 is CASSSPGQGKSTQYF. CDR3 in DNA: TGTGCCAGCAGTTCCCCGGGACAGGGGAAATCGACGCAGTATTTT.

The chain joins TRBV5-1 to TRBJ2-3; a weak D match, TRBD1 (6 bases). The CDR3 is 14 residues long. The V end lost 3 bases, the J end lost 3 bases, and 11 bases lay between the germline ends. Germline assignment: CDR1 SGHRS and CDR2 YFSETQ. The CDR3 here is CASSSMRGTDTQYF. For the CDR3, the DNA is TGCGCCAGCAGCTCGATGAGGGGGACAGATACGCAGTATTTT. The whole variable domain, filled in from reference TRBV5-1 and TRBJ2-3, reads KAGVTQTPRYLIKTRGQQVTLSCSPISGHRSVSWYQQTPGQGLQFLFEYFSETQRNKGNFPGRFSGRQFSNSRSEMNVSTLELGDSALYLCASSSMRGTDTQYFGPGTRLTVL.

This chain joins TRBV18 and TRBJ2-5; TRBD2 matches 13 bases. Looked up from germline, CDR1 is KGHSH and CDR2 is LQKENI. This CDR3 has 21 amino acids. Trimming cost V 0 bases and J 3 bases; bases outside gene matches: 16. The CDR3 region is CASSPPRRMTSGGTYEETQYF. The CDR3 DNA is TGTGCCAGCTCACCACCGCGGCGGATGACTAGCGGGGGGACCTATGAAGAGACCCAGTACTTC.

The genes are TRBV15 and TRBJ2-7, with D possibly TRBD2 on 5 matching bases. The CDR3 loop spans 17 amino acids. Germline V gene data show CDR1 as LNHNV and CDR2 as YYDKDF (reference sequence). The V end was cut by 0 bases, the J end by 6 bases, with 21 bases between. CDR3 loop: CATSRDRDYWGGSEQYF. The CDR3 coding sequence is TGTGCCACCAGCAGAGATCGTGACTACTGGGGTGGAAGCGAGCAGTACTTC.

This clone was seen just once. V gene TRBV30 combines with J gene TRBJ1-3; maybe TRBD1 (5 bases). This CDR3 contains 15 residues. CDR1 GTSNPN and CDR2 SVGIG come from the germline V gene (reference sequence). V was cut by 2 bases and J by 0 bases, with 11 bases left in between. The chain's CDR3 is CAWSRGLLSGNTIYF. CDR3 nucleotide sequence: TGTGCCTGGAGTAGGGGACTTCTCTCTGGAAACACCATATATTTT.